The source of this T cell receptor beta chain is a study of vaccination effects on CD4 cells after COVID-19. Sequencing was preceded by expansion of antigen-specific CD4+ T cells with viral peptide pools in the ViraFEST assay. Investigators separated out CD4+ T cells once around eleven days of culture had passed. Every participant took two doses of the BNT162b2 or mRNA-1273 vaccine. Details on this clone: Its antigen is as yet unknown.

Profiled with immunoSEQ multiplex PCR; TCRdb holds only in-frame clones, not every one. The data hold more than 25,000 clones, with roughly 80% observed a single time. The V segment lost 10 bases and the J segment 2 bases; nucleotides outside the gene matches: 4. The CDR3 sequence is 13 residues long. Germline CDR1 and CDR2: ENHRY and SYGVKD. Sequences were derived from CD4+ T cells from PBMCs cultured with HCoV-229E spike peptides, sampled after COVID-19 vaccination. This sequence joins TRBV10-3 and TRBJ2-7, with TRBD2 identical over 11 bases. This sequence was found in a human donor who received a COVID-19 vaccine. CDR3 in amino acids: CATALAGAYEQYF. The CDR3, as DNA: TGTGCCACCGCACTAGCGGGGGCCTACGAGCAGTACTTC.